What follows describes a single T cell receptor (beta chain). Its antigen is unknown. No much larger clone exists at a distance of one base, and base qualities are not known. The CDR1 and CDR2 encoded by the germline V gene (reference sequence) are LNHDA and SQIVND. Between the V and J ends, shortened by 2 bases and 1 base respectively, the junction contains 8 bases. The CDR3 starts with the cysteine, ends with the phenylalanine, and has 15 residues. The read is trimmed to its CDR3 DNA, 45 bases read in frame from base 1. In the prospective study, participants were roughly 18 to 100 years old, resided in about two dozen geographic areas of the United States, and were enrolled through a virtual design. In the prospective study, cohorts were assigned on the basis of participant-reported clinical history obtained from a screening survey and a study questionnaire. Exposed participants had been in contact, within 2 weeks of entering the study, with a person who had a PCR-confirmed or clinician-diagnosed case of COVID-19. Each participant in the prospective study had whole blood, serum and a nasopharyngeal or oropharyngeal swab collected by mobile phlebotomists. Additional blood draws and questionnaires over an approximately 2-month period could optionally be provided by prospective study participants. Prospective study blood samples were shipped either frozen or at room temperature before DNA extraction.

The data stem from a study of blood T cell repertoires in COVID-19 (dated by TCRdb to 2018 to 2020). A note on the overall study: Collaborator samples came from the United States, Italy and Spain and covered acute and convalescent phases of COVID-19. Where available, HLA class I and class II types were obtained from metadata supplied by the sample provider rather than from assay-based typing. The repertoires were made available in a free public database intended to serve as a resource for research on the immune response to SARS-CoV-2. Subjects who had been exposed to COVID-19, were actively infected with it, or had recovered from it provided the deeply sampled blood TCRbeta repertoires that made up the dataset. The material from the prospective study consisted of cDNA or gDNA derived from T cells, B-cell-depleted T cells, or PBMCs. The samples were drawn from the first 160 participants of the ongoing ImmuneRACE study and from about 1,200 subjects provided by 6 global collaborators. The sample metadata nearly always contained a de-identified subject ID, COVID-19 status, age in years and sex.

What the research found in general, with its limitations: How much clinical and demographic metadata was included differed by source and by participant, and the metadata was provided uncurated.

TCRbeta CDR3 regions were amplified from genomic DNA using the immunoSEQ Assay, a bias-controlled multiplex PCR. As for the original processing: The number of nucleated cells in each sample was estimated from the amplification of reference gene primers within the assay. Sequence reads were collapsed and filtered to measure the absolute abundance of every unique TCRbeta CDR3 rearrangement. For each sample, productive Simpson clonality was calculated as the square root of Simpson's diversity index over productive rearrangements. What TCRdb holds here is the immuneACCESS table cut down to in-frame rearrangements. Part of the clones is not present; checked against another copy, under half of the missing clones reflect an unresolved V gene, and the others are unexplained. From that table come the V and J calls and clone size; the DNA was used to work out D and trimming. This sample comprises hundreds of thousands of clones, under 90% of them detected only once. The ten largest clones represent nearly 5% of the sample.

The sequence is built from TRBV19 and TRBJ2-2; the D segment could be TRBD1, given 5 matching bases. This clonotype was sampled from a woman between 50 and 59 years old who had been exposed to COVID-19. The sample comprised PBMCs or T cells enriched from blood (not recorded which). The DNA sequence reads TGTGCCAGTAGTATATGGACACAGAACACCGGGGAGCTGTTTTTT. It encodes CASSIWTQNTGELFF.